This T cell receptor (beta chain) appears in the sequencing data of a study of beta chain features in type 1 diabetes. A heparinised blood draw that averaged around 100 mL was obtained once from each donor. The purity of all sorted populations exceeded 98%. Between the trimmed V and J ends, which lost 3 bases and 4 bases, there was a span of 11 bases. The CDR3 has 14 amino acids. Germline values: CDR1 SGDLS, CDR2 YYNGEE. As every portion of the isolated RNA was reverse transcribed, the sequencing read expressed TCRB transcripts. Data came from immunoSEQ multiplex PCR; TCRdb stores just in-frame clones and leaves some out. The sample gives hundreds of thousands of clones, 8% of which show up once; around 0.45% is in the top ten. General study points: Type 1 diabetes patients showed a moderate but significant shortening of TCRB CDR3s in all four CD4+ subsets.

This clone came up a few times. As yet, its antigen is unknown. Specimen: central memory CD4+ T cells from blood. This sequence originates from a woman under 30 in good health. V usage is TRBV9 and J usage is TRBJ1-3; weak D call: TRBD1 (5 bases). This CDR3 is CASSGTGGGNTIYF. As DNA, the CDR3 is TGTGCCAGCAGCGGGACCGGGGGAGGAAACACCATATATTTT.